This T cell receptor beta chain emerged from a study of shared clonotypes between healthy human individuals. Study-level results: Only a few donors were included, so the genetic and exposure-history diversity represented was limited.

The germline CDR1 and CDR2 sequences are MDHEN and SYDVKM. The V segment lost 8 bases and the J segment 2 bases; nucleotides outside the gene matches: 4. The CDR3 spans 13 residues. For this clone: Its antigen is not identified.

Only in-frame clones appear in the TCRdb table, and some are missing; sequencing was by immunoSEQ multiplex PCR. Of 2.5 million or so clones in the sample, approximately 92% were seen once. This TCR derives from a man aged 18 to 30 in good health. The chain couples TRBV28 to TRBJ2-7; 9 positions match TRBD1. Sequenced material: naive CD4+ T cells sorted from blood. Noted subset: CD45RA+ positively selected. The CDR3 region is CASSTGGTYEQYF. CDR3 nucleotides: TGTGCCAGCTCGACAGGGGGAACCTACGAGCAGTACTTC. Together with reference TRBV28 and TRBJ2-7, the CDR3 gives the full variable domain: DVKVTQSSRYLVKRTGEKVFLECVQDMDHENMFWYRQDPGLGLRLIYFSYDVKMKEKGDIPEGYSVSREKKERFSLILESASTNQTSMYLCASSTGGTYEQYFGPGTRLTVT.